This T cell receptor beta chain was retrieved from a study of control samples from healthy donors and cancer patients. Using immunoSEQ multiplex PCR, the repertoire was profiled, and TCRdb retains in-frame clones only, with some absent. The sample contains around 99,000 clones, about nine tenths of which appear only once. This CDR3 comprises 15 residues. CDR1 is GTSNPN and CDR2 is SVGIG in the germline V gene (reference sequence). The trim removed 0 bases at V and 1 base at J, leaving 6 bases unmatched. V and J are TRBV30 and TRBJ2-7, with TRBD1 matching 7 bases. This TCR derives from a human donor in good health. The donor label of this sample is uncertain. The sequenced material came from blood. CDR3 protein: CAWSVRGTASYEQYF. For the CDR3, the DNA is TGTGCCTGGAGTGTACGAGGGACAGCTTCCTACGAGCAGTACTTC.